The TCR beta chain under discussion was sequenced for a study of T cell responses to AZD1222 COVID-19 vaccine. About this clone itself: Its antigen is currently unknown.

The study's findings and limits: Among the donors, most were white British and more were female, and clonal diversity was possibly underestimated. Repertoire collection took place solely once the T cell response had peaked.

Here immunoSEQ multiplex PCR was the method, and the copy in TCRdb shows in-frame clones only, minus some. The repertoire consists of 50,000 to 65,000 clones, with roughly 90% occurring once and the leading ten covering roughly 2.5%. The CDR3 spans 14 residues. Germline V gene data show CDR1 as MDHEN and CDR2 as SYDVKM. V lost 5 bases and J lost 4; bases outside the gene matches: 4. This clonotype originated in an adult who received the AZD1222 COVID-19 vaccine. The chain has TRBV28 and TRBJ2-2; 7 bases are shared with TRBD2. The sample in question was peripheral blood, obtained 28 days after the second AZD1222 dose. The CDR3 region is CASSGEGFTGELFF. The DNA of the CDR3 is TGTGCCAGCAGTGGGGAGGGATTCACCGGGGAGCTGTTTTTT.